Given below is one TCR beta chain in context. The source of the sample is a study of blood T cell repertoires in COVID-19. The ends lost 8 bases at V and 0 bases at J; junction bases unmatched: 0. There are 14 residues in the CDR3. Germline assignment: CDR1 MNHEY and CDR2 SVGAGI. Study processing details: Reference gene primer amplification gave estimated nucleated cell counts. Sequencing used immunoSEQ multiplex PCR; TCRdb keeps in-frame clones, though not all of them. The V and J calls and clone size were taken over from that table, and D and trimming were inferred from the DNA. The sample has about 70,000 clones; around 87% are singletons.

The sequence was obtained from a human donor in a cohort sampled during active COVID-19. Sequenced: peripheral blood. The rearrangement joins TRBV6-5 to TRBJ2-6, with 8 bases matching TRBD1. DNA for the CDR3: TGTGCCAGCGGGACAGGCTCTGGGGCCAACGTCCTGACTTTC. It codes for CASGTGSGANVLTF.